The clone carrying this TCR beta chain was seen a few times. TCRdb processed the RT-PCR reads anew with MiXCR; each CDR3 protein has one entry. The table lists 650,000 to 800,000 distinct CDR3 sequences, 14% of them singletons, with 3.6% in the top ten. V was clipped by 5 bases and J by 5 bases, with 21 bases between them. The CDR3 consists of 17 residues. Germline-derived CDR1 and CDR2 are KGHDR and SFDVKD. The rearrangement links TRBV24-1 to TRBJ2-1; maybe TRBD1 (6 bases). The sequenced material came from memory CD4+ T cells from blood. The TCR sequence derives from a female donor in good health, serving as a healthy control. CDR3 nucleotides: TGTGCCACCAGTGGTAGATCGGGCAGGGGCGTCAACAATGAGCAGTTCTTC. Its translation is CATSGRSGRGVNNEQFF.